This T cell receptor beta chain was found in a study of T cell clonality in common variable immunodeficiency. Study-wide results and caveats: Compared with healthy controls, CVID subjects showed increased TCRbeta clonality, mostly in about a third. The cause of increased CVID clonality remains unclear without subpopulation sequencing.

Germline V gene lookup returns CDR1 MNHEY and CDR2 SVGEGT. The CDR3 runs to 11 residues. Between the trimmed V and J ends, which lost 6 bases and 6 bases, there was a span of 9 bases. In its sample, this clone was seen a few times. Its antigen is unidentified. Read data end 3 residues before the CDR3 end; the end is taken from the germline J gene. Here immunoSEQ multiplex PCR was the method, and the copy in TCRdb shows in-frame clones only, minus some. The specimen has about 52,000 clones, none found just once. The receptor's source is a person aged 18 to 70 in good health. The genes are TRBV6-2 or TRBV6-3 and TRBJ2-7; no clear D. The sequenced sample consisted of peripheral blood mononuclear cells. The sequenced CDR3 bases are TGTGCCAGCAGCCGCGGTCTCGAG. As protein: CASSRGLE. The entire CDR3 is CASSRGLEQYF.